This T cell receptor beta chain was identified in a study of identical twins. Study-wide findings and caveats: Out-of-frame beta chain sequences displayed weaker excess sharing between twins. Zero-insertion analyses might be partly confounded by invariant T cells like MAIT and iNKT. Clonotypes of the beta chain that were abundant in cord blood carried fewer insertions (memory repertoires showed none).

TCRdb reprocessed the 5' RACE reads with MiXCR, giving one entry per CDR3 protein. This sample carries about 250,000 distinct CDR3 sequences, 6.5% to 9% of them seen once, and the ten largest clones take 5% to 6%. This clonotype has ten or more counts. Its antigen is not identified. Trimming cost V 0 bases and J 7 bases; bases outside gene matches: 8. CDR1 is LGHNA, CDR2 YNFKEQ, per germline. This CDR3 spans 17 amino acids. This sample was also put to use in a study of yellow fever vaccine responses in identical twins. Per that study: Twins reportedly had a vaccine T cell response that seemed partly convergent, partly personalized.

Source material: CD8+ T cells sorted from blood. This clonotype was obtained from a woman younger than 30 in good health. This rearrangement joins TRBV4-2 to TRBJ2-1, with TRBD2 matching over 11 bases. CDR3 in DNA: TGTGCCAGCAGCCAAGAGGGGGGAACTAGCGGGAGAAATGAGCAGTTCTTC. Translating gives CASSQEGGTSGRNEQFF.